This T cell receptor beta chain is drawn from a study of CD8 T cells in ankylosing spondylitis. Germline lookup yields CDR1 SEHNR and CDR2 FQNEAQ (reference sequence). V was cut by 6 bases and J by 0 bases, with 15 bases left in between. This CDR3 spans 16 amino acids. MiXCR was run by TCRdb on the 5' RACE reads, yielding one entry per CDR3 protein. The sample lists 150,000 to 200,000 distinct CDR3 sequences, 15% to 20% occurring once. What was sequenced was blood, either unsorted or a sorted T cell fraction (not recorded which). The receptor was derived from a male donor with ankylosing spondylitis or in good health (not recorded which). V gene TRBV7-9 combines with J gene TRBJ2-1, with D possibly being TRBD2 (6 bases). CDR3 nucleotides: TGTGCCAGCAGTTCCCATCCGACTAGCTCCTACAATGAGCAGTTCTTC. This sequence encodes CASSSHPTSSYNEQFF.